The T cell receptor beta chain described here comes from a study of shared clonotypes between healthy human individuals. Trimming shortened V by 1 base and J by 2 bases, and 12 bases separated the two germline ends. The germline CDR1 and CDR2 sequences are SGHVS and FNYEAQ. This CDR3 spans 15 amino acids. Overall study results and limits: Sharing across four donors was highest in naive CD4 (approximately 5%) and lowest in memory CD8 (about 0.4%). An expected dependence of interdonor clonotype sharing on sequencing depth was noted.

Sorted-subset replicate PCRs used 150 to 200 ng DNA, some 33,000 T cell genomes. Profiling relied on immunoSEQ multiplex PCR, and the TCRdb table lists in-frame clones only, not all of them. The sample holds roughly 1 million clones; about 74% are singletons and the top ten take around 1.5%. Of note for this clone: Its target is not known.

Sequencing used memory CD4+ T cells sorted from blood. As to subset: CD45RA-negative fraction. This TCR derives from a man in his late teens or twenties in good health. The chain couples TRBV7-6 to TRBJ2-7; D is perhaps TRBD1 or TRBD2 (6 bases each). CDR3 sequence reads: CASSLEGGQTYEQYF. The CDR3 DNA sequence: TGTGCCAGCAGCTTAGAAGGGGGGCAAACCTACGAGCAGTACTTC. The full variable domain, its missing parts supplied by reference TRBV7-6 and TRBJ2-7, is GAGVSQSPRYKVTKRGQDVALRCDPISGHVSLYWYRQALGQGPEFLTYFNYEAQQDKSGLPNDRFSAERPEGSISTLTIQRTEQRDSAMYRCASSLEGGQTYEQYFGPGTRLTVT.